Given below is one T cell receptor beta chain in context. This clonotype has ten or more counts. Its antigen is unknown. Per-nucleotide qualities are absent, and no much larger clonotype sits a single base away. The data derive from a study of identical twins (TCRdb year 2016). At the level of the whole study: TCR alpha and beta repertoires from monozygotic twins, unrelated adults of various ages and cord blood were deep-sequenced to test whether fetal clonotypes persist. Replicate twin experiments were performed at different times using different library preparation protocols to rule out contamination. The study at large found these results: Invariant T cells such as MAIT and iNKT could partly confound zero-insertion analyses, although diverse VJ usage argued against such confounding for most clonotypes. Abundant cord blood beta clonotypes carried fewer insertions; young adult naive repertoires showed a weaker similar trend, while memory repertoires showed none. Because the same donors could not be followed over many years, conclusions were based on cross-sectional statistical analysis. Compared with coincidental sharing between unrelated individuals, out-of-frame TCR alpha sequences shared between twins had an excess of sequences with low generation probability. Recombination models systematically underestimated out-of-frame TCR alpha sharing in monozygotic twins but agreed with sharing between unrelated individuals. In beta out-of-frame sequences, excess twin sharing was weaker, because having fewer shared sequences lowered the signal-to-noise ratio.

CDR1 and CDR2, per the germline V gene, are SGHAT and FQNNGV. V is cut by 3 bases and J by 4 bases, and the space between the germline ends is 12 bases. Reading from cysteine to phenylalanine, the CDR3 counts 14 amino acids. The only DNA kept is the CDR3, 42 bases in frame from the first base. The library was made by 5' RACE. The run used an Illumina HiSeq 2000. A universal primer binding site was added through template switching, and the final cDNA carried a unique molecular identifier so that TCR cDNA molecules could be counted accurately. Specific primers in the conserved constant-segment region were used to synthesize first-strand cDNA for the TCR alpha and beta chains. Each cDNA library was double barcoded, with a SMART-Mk sample barcode plus Illumina barcodes, to control for contamination. Two successive PCR steps introduced TruSeq adapter sequences along with Illumina sample barcodes. Sequencing of the TCR alpha and beta cDNA libraries was done on the Illumina HiSeq platform using custom primers. The paper's processing steps were these. Raw reads were processed with MiGEC to extract unique molecular identifiers, and MiXCR was used to determine CDR3 positions. For each individual, recombination models were inferred using an EM algorithm with the repgenHMM and IGoR tools. Shared clonotype analysis was performed with the tcR package in R, normalizing sharing by the product of cloneset sizes. To study raw recombination without the effects of thymic and clonal selection, out-of-frame nonproductive sequences were analyzed. Using fastp at Q25 and MiXCR, TCRdb reprocessed the public reads and kept productive beta chains. Identical CDR3 proteins give one entry, which carries the most common genes and DNA. These V and J calls derive from TCRdb rather than the authors' analysis. Across this sample there are roughly 750,000 distinct CDR3 sequences, with 20% to 25% seen only once. The ten most abundant clones make up 4% to 5.5% of the sample.

Every donor in the study was a healthy Caucasian. Three pairs of female monozygotic twins, all aged about 18 to 29 years, were included in the twin cohort. RNA for TCR libraries was isolated from peripheral blood mononuclear cells. The same data also contributed to another study, on T cells expressing NK-cell markers. The second study also describes: Three sorted T-cell subsets (CD3+CD56+NKG2C+, CD3+CD56+NKG2C- and CD3+CD56-NKG2C+) from about 8 donors had their TCR beta-chain repertoires profiled. Among the eight sequenced donors, only one was HCMV-seronegative, while the other seven were HCMV-seropositive. To restrict sorting to alphabetaTCR-expressing T cells, an anti-gammadeltaTCR antibody was added in several experiments. In roughly 6 donors, the dominant CD3+CD56+NKG2C+ clonotypes were found to rank among the top 10 CD8+ clonotypes and to make up roughly 1.0-7.5% of CD8+ T cells. Those dominant clonotypes were again the most abundant among CD3+CD56-NKG2C+ cells in several donors, at roughly 28.3-60.1%. Whether the expanded NKG2C-expressing T cell clones were specific for HCMV antigens remained unclear. The study sequenced eight donors, all healthy volunteers chosen at random: three men and five women. HCMV serostatus was determined by detecting HCMV-specific IgG in serum with a commercial ELISA kit. For about 6 donors, bulk peripheral blood T-cell repertoires were additionally sequenced from unsorted PBMC. MIGEC handled demultiplexing of the reads and grouping by UMI, while MiTCR was used to assemble and quantify clonotypes. To exclude erroneous sequences, any TCR cDNA sequence not supported by at least two reads was discarded. The tcR package was used for downstream repertoire analysis, and clonotypes were matched between fractions using CDR3 nucleotide sequence together with V segment. VDJmatch was used to annotate antigen specificity against VDJdb, with one amino acid substitution allowed in CDR3.

This receptor chain uses TRBV11-2 and TRBJ1-2; the D gene assignment is ambiguous. The clonotype was recovered from a woman under 30 in good health. The sequenced material came from PBMCs. At the DNA level, the sequence is TGTGCCAGCAGCTTGAGCGATAAGGGCTATGGCTACACCTTC. Its protein reads: CASSLSDKGYGYTF. The CDR3 plus the reference TRBV11-2 and TRBJ1-2 genes for the other parts give the full variable domain: EAGVAQSPRYKIIEKRQSVAFWCNPISGHATLYWYQQILGQGPKLLIQFQNNGVVDDSQLPKDRFSAERLKGVDSTLKIQPAKLEDSAVYLCASSLSDKGYGYTFGSGTRLTVV.